The clone carrying this TCR beta chain has a handful of counts. Cohort assignment relied on participant-reported clinical history. This record belongs to a study of blood T cell repertoires in COVID-19. About the study: Spain, Italy and the United States supplied samples that represented acute and convalescent COVID-19. Sources were T cells, B-cell-depleted T cells, or PBMCs; the material itself was cDNA or gDNA.

V shed 6 bases and J shed 2 bases, with 7 bases lying between them. CDR1 is KGHSH and CDR2 is LQKENI in the germline V gene. CDR3 size: 12 residues. As originally analysed: Amplification of reference gene primers provided the estimated nucleated cell counts. Profiled with immunoSEQ multiplex PCR; TCRdb holds only in-frame clones, not every one. V and J calls plus clone size are reproduced from that table; the DNA served to infer D and trimming. Of 150,000 to 200,000 clones in the sample, over 75% were seen once. This sequence originates from a human donor with acute COVID-19. The donor label of this sample is uncertain. The chain couples TRBV18 to TRBJ2-5; D ambiguous. The sequencing sample was made of PBMCs or T cells enriched from blood (not recorded which). The CDR3 region has the DNA TGTGCCAGCTCGGCACCTCAAGAGACCCAGTACTTC. Translating it yields CASSAPQETQYF.